Shown below are 4 T cell receptor beta chains from a single sample sequenced in a study of shared clonotypes between healthy human individuals. Clones were sequenced by immunoSEQ multiplex PCR, and TCRdb holds only the in-frame ones, with some missing. Of roughly 300,000 clones in the sample, roughly 84% were seen once. The specimen was memory CD8+ T cells sorted from blood. The subset is: CD45RO+ cells pooled with CCR7-negative TemRA cells. Receptors were obtained from a man between 18 and 35 years old in good health.

The rearrangement links TRBV9 to TRBJ1-2; D might be TRBD1 (6 bases). The CDR3 spans 15 residues. Trimming shortened V by 3 bases and J by 4 bases, and 16 bases separated the two germline ends. CDR1 SGDLS and CDR2 YYNGEE come from the germline V gene. The DNA for the CDR3 is TGTGCCAGCAGCGCCGGAGGGGGGTCCGGCTATGGCTACACCTTC. This gives the protein CASSAGGGSGYGYTF. Together with reference TRBV9 and TRBJ1-2, the CDR3 gives the full variable domain: DSGVTQTPKHLITATGQRVTLRCSPRSGDLSVYWYQQSLDQGLQFLIQYYNGEERAKGNILERFSAQQFPDLHSELNLSSLELGDSALYFCASSAGGGSGYGYTFGSGTRLTVV.

V and J are TRBV28 and TRBJ2-3; the D is unclear. The germline V gene has CDR1 MDHEN and CDR2 SYDVKM. There are 16 residues in the CDR3. V was clipped by 2 bases and J by 2 bases, with 14 bases between them. CDR3 in DNA: TGTGCCAGCAGTTTAATCGGCGGAGTGCCCACAGATACGCAGTATTTT. Translating it yields CASSLIGGVPTDTQYF.

The rearrangement links TRBV4-3 to TRBJ2-1; 9 bases agree with TRBD2. Germline CDR1 LGHNA, CDR2 YSLEER. The V segment lost 0 bases and the J segment 0 bases; nucleotides outside the gene matches: 6. This CDR3 has 18 amino acids. The CDR3 DNA reads as TGCGCCAGCAGCCAAGAAGCTAGCGGGGCGAGCTCCTACAATGAGCAGTTCTTC. This gives the protein CASSQEASGASSYNEQFF.

A single count supports this clone. V usage is TRBV6-1 and J usage is TRBJ2-7, with D perhaps matching TRBD1 (6 bases). The CDR3 totals 12 residues. V lost 7 bases to trimming and J lost 3 bases, with 10 bases between them. Germline assignment: CDR1 MNHNS and CDR2 SASEGT. CDR3 sequence: CASNVQGYEQYF. DNA for the CDR3: TGTGCCAGCAATGTACAGGGCTACGAGCAGTACTTC.